The sample holds many counts of the clone carrying this TCR beta chain. This specimen comes from a study of Graves' ophthalmopathy and Graves' hyperthyroidism. Germline CDR1 SNHLY, CDR2 FYNNEI. The CDR3 spans 14 residues. V lost 11 bases, J lost 0 bases, and 5 bases stayed unmatched. Amplification targeted the TCR beta CDR3 regions, with RNA transcripts as the source material. HTBI primers were employed in first-round RT-PCR, then a second-round multiplex PCR followed. TCRdb reprocessed the multiplex PCR reads via MiXCR and lists one record per CDR3 protein. The sample lists about half a million distinct CDR3 sequences, approximately 15% occurring once.

The V and J genes are TRBV2 and TRBJ1-5; 9 nucleotides align to TRBD1. The sequencing sample was made of blood. This TCR was sampled from a woman aged 30 to 39 with Graves' ophthalmopathy. This CDR3 reads CASRDRASNQPQHF. CDR3 nucleotide sequence: TGTGCCTCTCGGGACAGGGCTAGCAATCAGCCCCAGCATTTT.